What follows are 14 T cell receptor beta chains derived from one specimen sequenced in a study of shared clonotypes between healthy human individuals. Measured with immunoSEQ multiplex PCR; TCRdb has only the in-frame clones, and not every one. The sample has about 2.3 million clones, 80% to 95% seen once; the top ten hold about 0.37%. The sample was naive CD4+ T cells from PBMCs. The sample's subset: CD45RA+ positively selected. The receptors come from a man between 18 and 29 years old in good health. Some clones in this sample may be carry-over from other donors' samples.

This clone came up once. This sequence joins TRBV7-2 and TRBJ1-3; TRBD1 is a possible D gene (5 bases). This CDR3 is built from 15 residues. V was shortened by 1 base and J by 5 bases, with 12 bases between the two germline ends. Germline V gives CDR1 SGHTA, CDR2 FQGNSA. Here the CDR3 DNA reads TGTGCCAGCAGCTTAGAGGGCAGGGCGCGAAACACCATATATTTT. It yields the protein CASSLEGRARNTIYF.

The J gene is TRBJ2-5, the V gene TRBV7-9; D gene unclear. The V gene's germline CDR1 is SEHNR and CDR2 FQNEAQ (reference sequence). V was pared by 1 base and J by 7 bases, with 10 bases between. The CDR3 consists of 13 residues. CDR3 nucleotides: TGTGCCAGCAGCTTAGTGCCAGTCTCGACCCAGTACTTC. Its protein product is CASSLVPVSTQYF.

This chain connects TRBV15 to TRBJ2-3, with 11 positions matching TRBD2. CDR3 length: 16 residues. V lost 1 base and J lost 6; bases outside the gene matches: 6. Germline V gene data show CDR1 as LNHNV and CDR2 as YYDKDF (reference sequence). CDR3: CATSRALAGGGDTQYF. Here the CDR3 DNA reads TGTGCCACCAGCAGAGCGCTAGCGGGAGGAGGTGATACGCAGTATTTT.

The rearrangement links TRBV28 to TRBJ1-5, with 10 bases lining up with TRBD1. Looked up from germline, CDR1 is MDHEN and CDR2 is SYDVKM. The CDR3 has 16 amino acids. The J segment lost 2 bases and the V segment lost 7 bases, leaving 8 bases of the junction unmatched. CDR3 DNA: TGTGCCAGCAAAGAGACAGGGGGCGAGCGCAATCAGCCCCAGCATTTT. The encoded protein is CASKETGGERNQPQHF. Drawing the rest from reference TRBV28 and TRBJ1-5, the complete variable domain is DVKVTQSSRYLVKRTGEKVFLECVQDMDHENMFWYRQDPGLGLRLIYFSYDVKMKEKGDIPEGYSVSREKKERFSLILESASTNQTSMYLCASKETGGERNQPQHFGDGTRLSIL.

The CDR3 loop reads CASSPPGQASNQPQHF. Here the CDR3 DNA reads TGTGCCAGCTCACCCCCGGGACAAGCTAGCAATCAGCCCCAGCATTTT. This sequence joins TRBV18 and TRBJ1-5, with a possible D match to TRBD1 (6 bases). Looked up from germline, CDR1 is KGHSH and CDR2 is LQKENI. The CDR3 runs to 16 residues. V lost 3 bases, J lost 0 bases, and 12 bases lay in between.

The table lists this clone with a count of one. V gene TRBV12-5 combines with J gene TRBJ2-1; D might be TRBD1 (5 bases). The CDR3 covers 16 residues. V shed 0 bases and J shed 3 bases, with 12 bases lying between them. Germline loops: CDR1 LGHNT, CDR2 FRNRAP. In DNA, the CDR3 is TGTGCTAGTGGTTTGGTAGTGGGGCCCCACTACAATGAGCAGTTCTTC. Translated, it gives CASGLVVGPHYNEQFF.

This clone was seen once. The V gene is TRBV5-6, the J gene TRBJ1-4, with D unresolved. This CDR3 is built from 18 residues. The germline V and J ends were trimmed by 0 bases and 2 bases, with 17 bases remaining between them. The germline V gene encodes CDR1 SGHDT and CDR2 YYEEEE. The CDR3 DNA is TGTGCCAGCAGCTTGGGGAGGGAATCGATGTTCACTAATGAAAAACTGTTTTTT. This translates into CASSLGRESMFTNEKLFF.

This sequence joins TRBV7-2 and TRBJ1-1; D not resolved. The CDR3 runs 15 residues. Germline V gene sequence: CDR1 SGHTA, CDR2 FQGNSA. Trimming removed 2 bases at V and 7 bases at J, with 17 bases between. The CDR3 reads CASSLRRPGRGEAFF. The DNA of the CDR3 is TGTGCCAGCAGCTTACGTCGGCCCGGACGGGGTGAAGCTTTCTTT.

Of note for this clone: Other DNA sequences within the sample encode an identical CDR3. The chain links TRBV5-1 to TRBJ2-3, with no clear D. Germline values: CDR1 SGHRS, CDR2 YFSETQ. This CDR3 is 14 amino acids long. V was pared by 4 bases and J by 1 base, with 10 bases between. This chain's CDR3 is CASSPLAGTDTQYF. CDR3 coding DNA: TGCGCCAGCAGCCCCTTAGCTGGCACAGATACGCAGTATTTT.

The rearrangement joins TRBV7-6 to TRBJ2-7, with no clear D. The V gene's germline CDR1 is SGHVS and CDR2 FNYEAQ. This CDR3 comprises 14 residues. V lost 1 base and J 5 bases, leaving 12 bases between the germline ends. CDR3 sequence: CASSLGVLGDEQYF. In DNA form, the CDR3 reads TGTGCCAGCAGCTTAGGTGTCCTGGGCGACGAGCAGTACTTC.

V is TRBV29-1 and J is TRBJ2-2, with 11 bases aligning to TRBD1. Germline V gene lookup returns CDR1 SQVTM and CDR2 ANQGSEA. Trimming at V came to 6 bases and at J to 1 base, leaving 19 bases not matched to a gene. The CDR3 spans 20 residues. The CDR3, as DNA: TGCAGCGTCCTGAACTTGGACAGGGGGCGCGGGAGCCTGAACACCGGGGAGCTGTTTTTT. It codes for CSVLNLDRGRGSLNTGELFF.

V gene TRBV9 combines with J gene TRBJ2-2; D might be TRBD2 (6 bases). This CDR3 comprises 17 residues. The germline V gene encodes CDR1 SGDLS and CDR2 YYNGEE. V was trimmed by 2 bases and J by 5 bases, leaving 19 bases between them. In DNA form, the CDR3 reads TGTGCCAGCAGCGTGTCTATGGTGGGAGGTCGAACCGGGGAGCTGTTTTTT. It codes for CASSVSMVGGRTGELFF.

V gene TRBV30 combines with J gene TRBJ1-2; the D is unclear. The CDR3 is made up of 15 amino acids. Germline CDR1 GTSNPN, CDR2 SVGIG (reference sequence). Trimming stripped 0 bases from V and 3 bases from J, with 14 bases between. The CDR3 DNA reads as TGTGCCTGGAGTGTAGAGACGCGAGGGCACTATGGCTACACCTTC. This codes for CAWSVETRGHYGYTF.

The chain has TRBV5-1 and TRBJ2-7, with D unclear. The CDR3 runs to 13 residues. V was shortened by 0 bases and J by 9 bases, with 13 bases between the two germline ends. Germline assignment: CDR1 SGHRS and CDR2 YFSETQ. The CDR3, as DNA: TGCGCCAGCAGCTTGGCCGCCTCCCGACGGCAGTACTTC. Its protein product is CASSLAASRRQYF.